The 18 T cell receptor beta chains given below trace back to one sample, sequenced in a study of T cell clonality in common variable immunodeficiency. The method was immunoSEQ multiplex PCR; TCRdb's version includes in-frame clones alone and lacks a portion of them. This repertoire holds 50,000 to 65,000 clones, and none appear only once. The sequenced sample consisted of peripheral blood mononuclear cells. These receptors came from a person aged 18 to 75 in good health.

This clone was seen ten or more times. With the read ending 3 residues before the CDR3 end, the germline J gene is used to fill in that end. This chain uses TRBV6-1 with TRBJ2-3; perhaps D is TRBD1 or TRBD2 (5 bases each). This CDR3 contains 15 residues. With 3 bases removed from V and 4 bases from J, the gap between germline ends came to 14 bases. CDR1 is MNHNS, CDR2 SASEGT, per germline. Here the CDR3 reads CASSDGLEGSDTQYF. CDR3 bases read: TGTGCCAGCAGTGATGGGTTAGAGGGGTCAGATACG.

In this sample, this clone turned up many times. The CDR3 spells CASSLRQDYGYTF. The sequenced part of the CDR3 DNA is TGTGCCAGCAGCTTGCGACAGGACTATGGC. The genes are TRBV5-5 and TRBJ1-2; tentative D call: TRBD1 (6 bases). The observed sequence ends 3 residues before the CDR3 terminus, with the missing tail filled in from the germline J gene. The germline CDR1 and CDR2 sequences are SGHKS and YYEKEE (reference sequence). Trimming removed 1 base at V and 3 bases at J, with 7 bases between. The CDR3 extends over 13 amino acids.

This clone was counted many times. The CDR3 is cut off 3 residues early in the read; its end comes from the germline J gene. The V gene is TRBV12-3 or TRBV12-4, the J gene TRBJ2-7; D is possibly TRBD1 (7 bases). This CDR3 spans 15 amino acids. V lost 5 bases to trimming and J lost 3 bases, with 17 bases between them. Partial CDR3 DNA: TGTGCCAGCAGTCTCCAGGGGGGCGAAATCTACGAG. It encodes CASSLQGGEIYE. The CDR3 reads in full as CASSLQGGEIYEQYF.

In its sample, this clone was seen many times. The read terminates 3 residues ahead of where the CDR3 ends, so the germline J gene completes it. The rearrangement joins TRBV3-1 (or the pseudogene TRBV3-2) to TRBJ2-3, with TRBD2 identical over 8 bases. CDR1 is LGHDT, CDR2 YNNKEL, per germline (reference sequence). The CDR3 spans 16 residues. V gave up 4 bases and J gave up 0 bases; unmatched junction bases: 6. CDR3 residues: CASSLQRGSSTDTQYF. The DNA read from the CDR3 is TGTGCCAGCAGCCTTCAGCGGGGGAGTAGCACAGATACG.

This clone has at least ten counts. The CDR3 extends 3 residues past the end of the read, so its final part is completed from the germline J gene. The chain joins TRBV5-4 to TRBJ2-7, with 11 nucleotides matching TRBD2. V lost 5 bases and J lost 5; bases outside the gene matches: 6. The CDR3 is made up of 14 amino acids. Germline loops: CDR1 SGHNT, CDR2 YYREEE (reference sequence). CDR3 DNA (partial): TGTGCCAGCAGATTAGCGGGAGGGCCTAACGAG. Encoded protein: CASRLAGGPNE. The whole CDR3 region reads CASRLAGGPNEQYF.

This clone was seen at least ten times. The read halts 3 residues ahead of the CDR3 end, with the missing end drawn from the germline J gene. The gene calls are TRBV7-6 and TRBJ2-7; 8 positions agree with TRBD2. Per the germline V gene, CDR1 is SGHVS and CDR2 is FNYEAQ. V lost 1 base to trimming and J lost 2 bases; unmatched junction nucleotides: 4. The CDR3 sequence is 15 residues long. CDR3 DNA (partial): TGTGCCAGCAGCTTAGGTGCGGGAGGCCCCTACGAG. It is translated as CASSLGAGGPYE. The CDR3 as a whole reads CASSLGAGGPYEQYF.

There are many counts of this clone. Coverage ceases 3 residues before the CDR3 finishes, and the germline J gene fills in the end. The V gene is TRBV12-3 or TRBV12-4, the J gene TRBJ1-1; D remains unclear. Trimming took off 4 bases at V and 1 base at J, with 19 bases between the two ends. CDR3 length: 17 residues. CDR3: CASSSGSHFRENTEAFF. CDR3 DNA, as far as it was read: TGTGCCAGCAGTTCGGGGTCCCACTTTAGAGAGAACACTGAA.

This clone was found many times. Coverage ceases 3 residues before the CDR3 finishes, and the germline J gene fills in the end. The chain has TRBV2 and TRBJ2-2, with 7 bases identical to TRBD1. There are 17 residues in the CDR3. V was clipped by 8 bases and J by 2 bases; unmatched bases: 14. Germline V CDR1 and CDR2: SNHLY, FYNNEI. Incomplete CDR3 DNA: TGTGCCAGCTCTGCTGACCGGGGACAGATAAACACCGGGGAG. It is translated as CASSADRGQINTGE. In full, the CDR3 reads CASSADRGQINTGELFF.

This clone was observed at least ten times. The observed sequence ends 3 residues before the CDR3 terminus, with the missing tail filled in from the germline J gene. The V gene is TRBV6-1, the J gene TRBJ1-5, with TRBD1 matching over 7 bases. Germline CDR1 and CDR2: MNHNS and SASEGT. Trimming removed 4 bases from V and 1 base from J; junction bases left unmatched: 1. The CDR3 extends over 14 amino acids. The covered CDR3 bases are TGTGCCAGCAGTGTGACAGGGAGCAATCAGCCC. Protein: CASSVTGSNQP. The full CDR3 protein is CASSVTGSNQPQHF.

This clone was seen repeatedly, ten times or more. The read ends 3 residues early relative to the CDR3; the germline J gene fills the gap. V and J are TRBV5-1 and TRBJ2-7, with D possibly TRBD1 on 6 matching bases. The CDR3 length is 14 residues. V lost 0 bases, J lost 2 bases, and 9 bases lay in between. Germline V gene sequence: CDR1 SGHRS, CDR2 YFSETQ. The DNA read from the CDR3 is TGCGCCAGCAGCTTGGGGACAGACCCCTACGAG. Translating gives CASSLGTDPYE. The entire CDR3 reads CASSLGTDPYEQYF.

Many counts were recorded for this clone. The CDR3 goes on 3 residues after the read ends, and that part is filled in from the germline J gene. The chain is built from TRBV19 and TRBJ2-1, with 8 bases lining up with TRBD1. The CDR3 has 14 residues. In germline, CDR1 is LNHDA, CDR2 SQIVND (reference sequence). Trimming removed 4 bases from V and 8 bases from J; junction bases left unmatched: 7. This CDR3 is CASSTDREGDEQFF. The CDR3 DNA, read in part, is TGTGCCAGTAGTACGGACAGGGAAGGGGATGAG. Drawing the rest from reference TRBV19 and TRBJ2-1, the complete variable domain is DGGITQSPKYLFRKEGQNVTLSCEQNLNHDAMYWYRQDPGQGLRLIYYSQIVNDFQKGDIAEGYSVSREKKESFPLTVTSAQKNPTAFYLCASSTDREGDEQFFGPGTRLTVL.

This clone showed up many times. CDR3 DNA (partial): TGTGCCAGCAGGTCCGCCTTGGGACTAGCTTTTAACAATGAG. The encoded protein is CASRSALGLAFNNE. The entire CDR3 sequence reads CASRSALGLAFNNEQFF. The chain has TRBV12-3 or TRBV12-4 and TRBJ2-1, with 9 bases lining up with TRBD2. The missing CDR3 end, 3 residues past where the read stops, is filled in from the germline J gene. Trimming took 6 bases from V and 5 from J; bases not matched to a gene: 14. The CDR3 length is 17 residues.

In this sample, this clone turned up many times. The read is 3 residues too short to cover the CDR3 end, so that end is filled in from the germline J gene. The chain has TRBV5-1 and TRBJ2-1, with a possible D match to TRBD2 (6 bases). This CDR3 spans 13 amino acids. Germline V lookup: CDR1 SGHRS, CDR2 YFSETQ. The germline V and J ends were trimmed by 4 bases and 3 bases, with 8 bases remaining between them. The CDR3 here is CASSGGDYNEQFF. CDR3 bases read: TGCGCCAGCAGCGGCGGGGACTACAATGAG.

There are many counts of this clone. The read finishes 3 residues shy of the CDR3 end, and the germline J gene is used to complete it. The rearrangement links TRBV27 to TRBJ1-1; 10 nucleotides line up with TRBD1. The CDR3 spans 15 residues. With V trimmed by 2 bases and J by 3 bases, 3 bases remained unmatched. The germline V gene encodes CDR1 MNHEY and CDR2 SMNVEV (reference sequence). The CDR3 DNA, read in part, is TGTGCCAGCAGTTTAAGGGACAGGGGATACACTGAA. This translates into CASSLRDRGYTE. The full CDR3 protein reads CASSLRDRGYTEAFF.

This clone was counted ten times or more. The read gets to within 3 residues of the CDR3 end, and the germline J gene fills in the rest. The rearrangement joins TRBV5-1 to TRBJ2-6; unclear D gene. Germline CDR1 is SGHRS and CDR2 is YFSETQ. The V and J ends lost 3 bases and 7 bases respectively, with 26 bases between them. This CDR3 contains 19 residues. The sequenced part of the CDR3 DNA is TGCGCCAGCAGCTCGAGCAGCTTTGATCTCTGGGTTAGCGCCAACGTC. Its translation: CASSSSSFDLWVSANV. The whole CDR3 sequence reads CASSSSSFDLWVSANVLTF.

In its sample, this clone was seen many times. The observed sequence ends 3 residues before the CDR3 terminus, with the missing tail filled in from the germline J gene. V and J are TRBV7-9 and TRBJ2-4; 8 bases agree with TRBD2. The CDR3 runs to 15 residues. V lost 0 bases, J lost 7 bases, and 5 bases stayed unmatched. The V gene's germline CDR1 is SEHNR and CDR2 FQNEAQ (reference sequence). The CDR3 bases that were read are TGTGCCAGCAGCTTAGCCGGGACTAGGGGGAACATT. It encodes CASSLAGTRGNI. The whole CDR3 region reads CASSLAGTRGNIQYF.

At least ten counts were recorded for this clone. The read falls 3 residues short of the CDR3 end, and the missing part is taken from the germline J gene. The V gene is TRBV19, the J gene TRBJ2-5; TRBD2 matches 9 bases. Germline-derived CDR1 and CDR2 are LNHDA and SQIVND (reference sequence). The CDR3 is made up of 15 amino acids. V dropped 4 bases and J dropped 4; count of bases not matched to a gene: 7. CDR3 protein: CASSNLAGVSETQYF. The covered CDR3 bases are TGTGCCAGTAGTAATTTAGCGGGAGTCTCAGAGACC. Based on the CDR3 plus reference TRBV19 and TRBJ2-5, the full variable domain is DGGITQSPKYLFRKEGQNVTLSCEQNLNHDAMYWYRQDPGQGLRLIYYSQIVNDFQKGDIAEGYSVSREKKESFPLTVTSAQKNPTAFYLCASSNLAGVSETQYFGPGTRLLVL.

Turning to this clone: The CDR3 end is not reached by the read, which stops 3 residues before it; the germline J gene fills it in. This rearrangement joins TRBV7-9 to TRBJ2-7; 9 bases agree with TRBD1. The V segment lost 4 bases and the J segment 2 bases; nucleotides outside the gene matches: 6. The germline gives CDR1 SEHNR, CDR2 FQNEAQ (reference sequence). This CDR3 comprises 15 residues. The CDR3 spells CASSSRQGVAYEQYF. The part of the CDR3 DNA that was read is TGTGCCAGCAGCTCAAGACAGGGGGTGGCCTACGAG.